The rows below give T cell receptor beta chains drawn from one sample of a study of blood T cell repertoires in COVID-19. The assay was immunoSEQ multiplex PCR, and TCRdb's table has in-frame clones only and misses some. Found here are about 170,000 clones, more than 75% of them singletons; the top ten hold approximately 5%. The specimen sequenced was peripheral blood. All receptors derive from a man aged 18 to 35 with COVID-19, enrolled during active disease. CDR3s include the opening cysteine and the closing phenylalanine or tryptophan. The D gene is left open where the match is weak. Not every row has a clone size; where given, it reads once, few, many or a size class.

v_call: TRBV28; d_call: NA; clone_size: NA; j_call: TRBJ1-3; cdr3_nt: TGTGCCAGCAGGACAGTTCCCGAACGCTCTGGAAACACCATATATTTT; cdr3_aa: CASRTVPERSGNTIYF
v_call: TRBV9; d_call: NA; clone_size: NA; j_call: TRBJ2-7; cdr3_nt: TGTGCCAGCAGCGTGGGGGGACGGAGCGAGCAGTACTTC; cdr3_aa: CASSVGGRSEQYF
v_call: TRBV7-2; d_call: NA; clone_size: few; j_call: TRBJ2-7; cdr3_nt: TGTGCCAGCAGCCCCGACTTCGCCTCGGGCTCCTACGAGCAGTACTTC; cdr3_aa: CASSPDFASGSYEQYF
v_call: TRBV28; d_call: TRBD1; clone_size: NA; j_call: TRBJ2-7; cdr3_nt: TGTGCCAGCAGACGTTATAGACAGGGCTACGAGCAGTACTTC; cdr3_aa: CASRRYRQGYEQYF
v_call: TRBV5-1; d_call: NA; clone_size: NA; j_call: TRBJ2-1; cdr3_nt: TGCGCCAGCAGCTTCTCGGGACACAACAATGAGCAGTTCTTC; cdr3_aa: CASSFSGHNNEQFF
v_call: TRBV28; d_call: TRBD2; clone_size: NA; j_call: TRBJ2-1; cdr3_nt: TGTGCCAGCAGTTCCCCCCCCTGGGCGGGAGGGCCAAATGAGCAGTTCTTC; cdr3_aa: CASSSPPWAGGPNEQFF
v_call: TRBV30; d_call: NA; clone_size: NA; j_call: TRBJ2-3; cdr3_nt: TGTGCCTGGAGTGTACGGGAGTTCACAGATACGCAGTATTTT; cdr3_aa: CAWSVREFTDTQYF
v_call: TRBV7-9; d_call: NA; clone_size: NA; j_call: TRBJ2-7; cdr3_nt: TGTGCCAGCGGGGCCCCGGAGTCCTACGAGCAGTACTTC; cdr3_aa: CASGAPESYEQYF
v_call: TRBV18; d_call: NA; clone_size: NA; j_call: TRBJ2-3; cdr3_nt: TGTGCCAGCTCACGAACCTTATCGGGGATGGTAGATACGCAGTATTTT; cdr3_aa: CASSRTLSGMVDTQYF
v_call: TRBV6-4; d_call: TRBD1; clone_size: NA; j_call: TRBJ2-2; cdr3_nt: TGTGCCAGCAGTGGCCGGGACAGGTCGAACACCGGGGAGCTGTTTTTT; cdr3_aa: CASSGRDRSNTGELFF
v_call: TRBV7-2; d_call: TRBD1; clone_size: NA; j_call: TRBJ2-1; cdr3_nt: TGTGCCAGCAGCTTACAGACAGGGTCTTACGGCAATGAGCAGTTCTTC; cdr3_aa: CASSLQTGSYGNEQFF
v_call: TRBV19; d_call: TRBD1; clone_size: few; j_call: TRBJ1-1; cdr3_nt: TGTGCCAGTAGTACCGTCCGACAGGGTGACACTGAAGCTTTCTTT; cdr3_aa: CASSTVRQGDTEAFF
v_call: TRBV28; d_call: NA; clone_size: NA; j_call: TRBJ2-7; cdr3_nt: TGTGCCAGCACTCGCCAACAGGGGGGGGGCTACGAGCAGTACTTC; cdr3_aa: CASTRQQGGGYEQYF
v_call: TRBV7-6; d_call: TRBD2; clone_size: NA; j_call: TRBJ2-2; cdr3_nt: TGTGCCAGCAGTTCCTTAGCGGGAGGGCCGTGGGCCGGGGAGCTGTTTTTT; cdr3_aa: CASSSLAGGPWAGELFF
v_call: TRBV10-3; d_call: TRBD2; clone_size: once; j_call: TRBJ2-7; cdr3_nt: TGTGCCATCAGTGAGATTAGCGGGAGGGTTTGGGAGCAGTACTTC; cdr3_aa: CAISEISGRVWEQYF
v_call: TRBV19; d_call: NA; clone_size: NA; j_call: TRBJ2-1; cdr3_nt: TGTGCCAGTAGCTCGGCGGGACTCGCCTACAATGAGCAGTTCTTC; cdr3_aa: CASSSAGLAYNEQFF
v_call: TRBV7-7; d_call: NA; clone_size: NA; j_call: TRBJ2-5; cdr3_nt: TGTGCTAGCAGCTTAGGCGGGGTCTCGGAGGAGACCCAGTACTTC; cdr3_aa: CASSLGGVSEETQYF
v_call: TRBV28; d_call: NA; clone_size: NA; j_call: TRBJ1-5; cdr3_nt: TGTGCCAGCAGGGGAGACAGGAATCAGCCCCAGCATTTT; cdr3_aa: CASRGDRNQPQHF
v_call: TRBV7-3; d_call: TRBD2; clone_size: once; j_call: TRBJ2-3; cdr3_nt: TGTGCCAGCAGCGCCGGACTGCGGGAGGAGGTAGATACGCAGTATTTT; cdr3_aa: CASSAGLREEVDTQYF
v_call: TRBV15; d_call: NA; clone_size: once; j_call: TRBJ2-1; cdr3_nt: TGTGCCACCAGCAGCCTCTACAATGAGCAGTTCTTC; cdr3_aa: CATSSLYNEQFF
v_call: TRBV7-9; d_call: TRBD2; clone_size: NA; j_call: TRBJ2-7; cdr3_nt: TGTGCCAGCAGCTCCCTCGGGACTAGCGGGAGCGCCTCCTACGAGCAGTACTTC; cdr3_aa: CASSSLGTSGSASYEQYF
v_call: TRBV25-1; d_call: NA; clone_size: NA; j_call: TRBJ2-7; cdr3_nt: TGTGCCAGCGGTACAGAGAACTACGAGCAGTACTTC; cdr3_aa: CASGTENYEQYF
v_call: TRBV7-2; d_call: NA; clone_size: few; j_call: TRBJ1-1; cdr3_nt: TGTGCCAGCATTCCGGGACACAACACTGAAGCTTTCTTT; cdr3_aa: CASIPGHNTEAFF
v_call: TRBV9; d_call: TRBD2; clone_size: NA; j_call: TRBJ2-3; cdr3_nt: TGTGCCAGCAGTAGTAGCGGGAACACAGATACGCAGTATTTT; cdr3_aa: CASSSSGNTDTQYF
v_call: TRBV28; d_call: TRBD1; clone_size: NA; j_call: TRBJ2-7; cdr3_nt: TGTGCCAGCAGTTTACCGGTGACAGGGTGGGCCTACGAGCAGTACTTC; cdr3_aa: CASSLPVTGWAYEQYF
v_call: TRBV11-2; d_call: TRBD1; clone_size: few; j_call: TRBJ1-1; cdr3_nt: TGTGCCAGCAGCTTTGACAGGGGGAGTTTTGGCGCTGAAGCTTTCTTT; cdr3_aa: CASSFDRGSFGAEAFF
v_call: TRBV5-4; d_call: NA; clone_size: few; j_call: TRBJ2-2; cdr3_nt: TGTGCCAGCAGCTTGGATCTGGCAAACACCGGGGAGCTGTTTTTT; cdr3_aa: CASSLDLANTGELFF
v_call: TRBV27; d_call: NA; clone_size: NA; j_call: TRBJ1-5; cdr3_nt: TGTGCCAGCAGTTTATCAGCGGGGGGGGTAAGTCAGCCCCAGCATTTT; cdr3_aa: CASSLSAGGVSQPQHF
v_call: TRBV28; d_call: NA; clone_size: NA; j_call: TRBJ2-1; cdr3_nt: TGTGCCAGCAGTTTTATACAAGGAGGTCGCAATGAGCAGTTCTTC; cdr3_aa: CASSFIQGGRNEQFF
v_call: TRBV4-3; d_call: NA; clone_size: NA; j_call: TRBJ2-7; cdr3_nt: TGCGCCAGCAGCCAAGAGGTCAGGGGCTCCTACGAGCAGTACTTC; cdr3_aa: CASSQEVRGSYEQYF
v_call: TRBV15; d_call: NA; clone_size: NA; j_call: TRBJ1-1; cdr3_nt: TGTGCCACCAGCGGACTCCCTTACAGGGTGTCAGCTGAAGCTTTCTTT; cdr3_aa: CATSGLPYRVSAEAFF
v_call: TRBV7-7; d_call: NA; clone_size: NA; j_call: TRBJ1-1; cdr3_nt: TGTGCTAGCAGCTTATCGGGGAACACTGAAGCTTTCTTT; cdr3_aa: CASSLSGNTEAFF
v_call: TRBV4-3; d_call: NA; clone_size: NA; j_call: TRBJ2-5; cdr3_nt: TGCGCCAGCAGCCAAACAATTGAGACGGGAGAGACCCAGTACTTC; cdr3_aa: CASSQTIETGETQYF
v_call: TRBV28; d_call: NA; clone_size: NA; j_call: TRBJ1-5; cdr3_nt: TGTGCCAGCAGTTTATCCGGGGAGCACCAGCATTTT; cdr3_aa: CASSLSGEHQHF
v_call: TRBV5-1; d_call: NA; clone_size: NA; j_call: TRBJ2-7; cdr3_nt: TGCGCCAGCAGCCAGGACAGTTACGAGCAGTACTTC; cdr3_aa: CASSQDSYEQYF
v_call: TRBV10-3; d_call: NA; clone_size: NA; j_call: TRBJ2-1; cdr3_nt: TGTGCCATCAGTGGACAGAAGAGCTCCTACAATGAGCAGTTCTTC; cdr3_aa: CAISGQKSSYNEQFF
v_call: TRBV7-9; d_call: NA; clone_size: NA; j_call: TRBJ1-5; cdr3_nt: TGTGCCAGCAGCCCATCCCGGGTCAGCAATCAGCCCCAGCATTTT; cdr3_aa: CASSPSRVSNQPQHF
v_call: TRBV4-2; d_call: TRBD1; clone_size: NA; j_call: TRBJ2-1; cdr3_nt: TGTGCCAGCAGCCAGGACAGGGATGGGGCGGAGCAGTTCTTC; cdr3_aa: CASSQDRDGAEQFF
v_call: TRBV29-1; d_call: NA; clone_size: NA; j_call: TRBJ2-7; cdr3_nt: TGCAGCGTTTTTCCTCTAGAGGCGCCCGCCGAGCAGTACTTC; cdr3_aa: CSVFPLEAPAEQYF
v_call: TRBV5-1; d_call: NA; clone_size: NA; j_call: TRBJ2-7; cdr3_nt: TGCGCCAGCAGCTTACAGGGTAACGAGCAGTACTTC; cdr3_aa: CASSLQGNEQYF
v_call: TRBV7-2; d_call: TRBD1; clone_size: NA; j_call: TRBJ1-2; cdr3_nt: TGTGCCAGCAGCTTAGAGGGACAGGGCTATGGCTACACCTTC; cdr3_aa: CASSLEGQGYGYTF
v_call: TRBV7-9; d_call: NA; clone_size: NA; j_call: TRBJ2-7; cdr3_nt: TGTGCCAGCAGCTTAGGCGGGGTTAGCTCCTACGAGCAGTACTTC; cdr3_aa: CASSLGGVSSYEQYF
v_call: TRBV7-9; d_call: TRBD1; clone_size: NA; j_call: TRBJ2-7; cdr3_nt: TGTGCCAGCAGCCCCGGACAGGGTGGGTACGAGCAGTACTTC; cdr3_aa: CASSPGQGGYEQYF
v_call: TRBV10-1; d_call: TRBD2; clone_size: NA; j_call: TRBJ2-7; cdr3_nt: TGCGCCAGCAGTTTTGGACTAGCGGGAGGGCCGGGTCTGGACGAGCAGTACTTC; cdr3_aa: CASSFGLAGGPGLDEQYF
v_call: TRBV15; d_call: NA; clone_size: NA; j_call: TRBJ2-7; cdr3_nt: TGTGCCACCAGCAGAGGAGATGCAGAGGACTACGAGCAGTACTTC; cdr3_aa: CATSRGDAEDYEQYF
v_call: TRBV5-1; d_call: TRBD1; clone_size: NA; j_call: TRBJ1-1; cdr3_nt: TGCGCCAGCAGCTTGGGGACAGGGGGATCCACTGAAGCTTTCTTT; cdr3_aa: CASSLGTGGSTEAFF
v_call: TRBV30; d_call: NA; clone_size: NA; j_call: TRBJ2-1; cdr3_nt: TGTGCCGGCAATAGCGGCCCCGGGGATGAGCAGTTCTTC; cdr3_aa: CAGNSGPGDEQFF
v_call: TRBV5-6; d_call: NA; clone_size: NA; j_call: TRBJ2-7; cdr3_nt: TGTGCCAGCAGCTTGCTGCGGAGCTCCTACGAGCAGTACTTC; cdr3_aa: CASSLLRSSYEQYF
v_call: TRBV19; d_call: NA; clone_size: NA; j_call: TRBJ1-1; cdr3_nt: TGTGCCAGTAGTATAGAGAGGAGGGGATGGGACACTGAAGCTTTCTTT; cdr3_aa: CASSIERRGWDTEAFF
v_call: TRBV11-2; d_call: TRBD2; clone_size: NA; j_call: TRBJ2-1; cdr3_nt: TGTGCCAGCAGCTCCGGCGGGGGGCAGTTCTTC; cdr3_aa: CASSSGGGQFF
v_call: TRBV5-8; d_call: NA; clone_size: NA; j_call: TRBJ2-1; cdr3_nt: TGTGCCAGCAGCTTCCTCTACAATGAGCAGTTCTTC; cdr3_aa: CASSFLYNEQFF
v_call: TRBV5-1; d_call: TRBD1; clone_size: NA; j_call: TRBJ1-1; cdr3_nt: TGCGCCAGCAGCACCAGACAGGGGGTAGACACTGAAGCTTTCTTT; cdr3_aa: CASSTRQGVDTEAFF
v_call: TRBV2; d_call: NA; clone_size: NA; j_call: TRBJ2-7; cdr3_nt: TGTGCCAGCATAGGCAGGGAAGCCGGGTTCGAGCAGTACTTC; cdr3_aa: CASIGREAGFEQYF
v_call: TRBV6-5; d_call: TRBD1; clone_size: NA; j_call: TRBJ1-6; cdr3_nt: TGTGCCAGCAGTTACGGGTCCGGGACAGGGTACTCACCCCTCCACTTT; cdr3_aa: CASSYGSGTGYSPLHF
v_call: TRBV2; d_call: TRBD2; clone_size: NA; j_call: TRBJ2-1; cdr3_nt: TGTGCCAGCAGTGCATCTAGCGGGAGGGCTTACAATGAGCAGTTCTTC; cdr3_aa: CASSASSGRAYNEQFF
v_call: TRBV19; d_call: NA; clone_size: NA; j_call: TRBJ2-1; cdr3_nt: TGTGCCAGTAGTATTTTGTCGGGGAATGAGCAGTTCTTC; cdr3_aa: CASSILSGNEQFF
v_call: TRBV11-2; d_call: NA; clone_size: once; j_call: TRBJ1-3; cdr3_nt: TGTGCCAGCAGCCAGGTTGGAAACACCATATATTTT; cdr3_aa: CASSQVGNTIYF
v_call: TRBV12-3/TRBV12-4; d_call: NA; clone_size: NA; j_call: TRBJ2-1; cdr3_nt: TGTGCCAGCAGTTTTGGGCTCAACAATGAGCAGTTCTTC; cdr3_aa: CASSFGLNNEQFF
v_call: TRBV9; d_call: TRBD2; clone_size: once; j_call: TRBJ2-3; cdr3_nt: TGTGCCAGCAGCCCCCGGTTAGCGGGAGGGCCCGGGAATTTT; cdr3_aa: CASSPRLAGGPGNF